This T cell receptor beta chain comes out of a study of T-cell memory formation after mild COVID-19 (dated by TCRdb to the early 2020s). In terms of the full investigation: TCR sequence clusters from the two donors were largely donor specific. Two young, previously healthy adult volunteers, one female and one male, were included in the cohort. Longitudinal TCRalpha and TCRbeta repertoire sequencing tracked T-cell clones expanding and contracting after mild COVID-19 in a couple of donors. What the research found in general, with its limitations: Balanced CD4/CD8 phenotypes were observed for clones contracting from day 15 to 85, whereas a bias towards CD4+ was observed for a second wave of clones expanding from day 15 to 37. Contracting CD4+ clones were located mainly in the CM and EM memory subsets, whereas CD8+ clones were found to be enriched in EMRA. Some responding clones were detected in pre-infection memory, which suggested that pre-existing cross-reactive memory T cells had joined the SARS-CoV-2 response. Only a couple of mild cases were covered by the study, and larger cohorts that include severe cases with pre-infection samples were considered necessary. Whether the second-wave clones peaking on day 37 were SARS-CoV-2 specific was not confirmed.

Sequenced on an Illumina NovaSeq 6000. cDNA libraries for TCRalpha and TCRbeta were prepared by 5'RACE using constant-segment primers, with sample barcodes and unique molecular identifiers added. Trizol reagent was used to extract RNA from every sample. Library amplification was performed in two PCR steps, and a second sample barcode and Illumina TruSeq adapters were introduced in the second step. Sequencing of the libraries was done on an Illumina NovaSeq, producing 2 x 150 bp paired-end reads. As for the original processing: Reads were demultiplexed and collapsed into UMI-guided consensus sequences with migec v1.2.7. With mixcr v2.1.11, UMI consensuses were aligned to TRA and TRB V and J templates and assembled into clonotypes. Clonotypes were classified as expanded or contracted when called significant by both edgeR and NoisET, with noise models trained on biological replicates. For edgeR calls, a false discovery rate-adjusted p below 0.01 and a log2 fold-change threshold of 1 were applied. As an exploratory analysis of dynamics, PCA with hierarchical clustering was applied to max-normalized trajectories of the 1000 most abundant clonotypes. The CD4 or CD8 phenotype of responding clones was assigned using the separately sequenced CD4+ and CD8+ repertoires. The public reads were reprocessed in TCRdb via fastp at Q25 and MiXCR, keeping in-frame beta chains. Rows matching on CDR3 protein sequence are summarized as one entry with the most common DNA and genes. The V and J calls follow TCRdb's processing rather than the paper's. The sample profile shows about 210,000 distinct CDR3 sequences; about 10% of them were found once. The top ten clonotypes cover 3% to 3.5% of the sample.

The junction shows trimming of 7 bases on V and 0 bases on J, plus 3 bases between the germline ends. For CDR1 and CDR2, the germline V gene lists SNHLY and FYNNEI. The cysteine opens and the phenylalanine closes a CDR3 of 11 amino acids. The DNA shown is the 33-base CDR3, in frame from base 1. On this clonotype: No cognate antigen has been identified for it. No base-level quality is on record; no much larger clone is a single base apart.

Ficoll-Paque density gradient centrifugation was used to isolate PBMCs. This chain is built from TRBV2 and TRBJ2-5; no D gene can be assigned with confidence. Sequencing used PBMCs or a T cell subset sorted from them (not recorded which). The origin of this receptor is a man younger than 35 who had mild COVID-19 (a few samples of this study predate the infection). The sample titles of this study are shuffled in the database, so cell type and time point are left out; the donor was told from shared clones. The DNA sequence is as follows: TGTGCCAGCACCAACCAAGAGACCCAGTACTTC. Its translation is CASTNQETQYF.